Given below is one TCR beta chain in context. The entry originates in a study of CD8 T cells in Susac syndrome. The CDR3 sequence is 13 residues long. V was shortened by 5 bases and J by 5 bases, with 15 bases between the two germline ends. Germline lookup yields CDR1 GTSNPN and CDR2 SVGIG (reference sequence). Random hexamers were used to reverse transcribe an amount of about 0.45 to 1 ug RNA. TCRdb analysed the immunoSEQ multiplex PCR reads with MiXCR anew, one entry per CDR3 protein. The repertoire holds approximately 190,000 distinct CDR3 sequences, about 95% seen once, with 0.16% in the top ten. This clonotype was sampled from a human donor with Susac syndrome. This chain links TRBV30 with TRBJ1-1; D is uncertain. The sample was CD8+ T cells from PBMCs. The chain's CDR3 is CAWDQTIGTEAFF. DNA of the CDR3: TGTGCCTGGGACCAAACAATCGGAACTGAAGCTTTCTTT. Together with reference TRBV30 and TRBJ1-1, the CDR3 gives the full variable domain: SQTIHQWPATLVQPVGSPLSLECTVEGTSNPNLYWYRQAAGRGLQLLFYSVGIGQISSEVPQNLSASRPQDRQFILSSKKLLLSDSGFYLCAWDQTIGTEAFFGQGTRLTVV.